A selection of T cell receptor beta chains follows, all from one sample in a study of technical replicates of blood from a few donors. Sequencing used immunoSEQ multiplex PCR; TCRdb keeps in-frame clones, though not all of them. Here the sample spans approximately 84,000 clones, roughly 98% being singletons. The specimen sequenced was T cells isolated from PBMCs. Source of these receptors: a human donor in good health. Each CDR3 is given with its conserved first and last residue. A D gene is named only where the DNA matches it firmly. Clone size is stated in some rows and not others, as once, few, many or a class when expanded.

J gene	D gene	V gene	clone size	CDR3 protein	CDR3 DNA
TRBJ1-5	.	TRBV4-2	.	CASSQLGANQPQHF	TGTGCCAGCAGCCAACTGGGGGCTAATCAGCCCCAGCATTTT
TRBJ1-1	.	TRBV30	.	CAWSVRTKGNTEAFF	TGTGCCTGGAGTGTAAGGACAAAAGGGAACACTGAAGCTTTCTTT
TRBJ2-1	.	TRBV19	.	CASITSGGKYNEQFF	TGTGCCAGTATTACCTCTGGCGGGAAATACAATGAGCAGTTCTTC
TRBJ1-2	.	TRBV7-2	.	CASSLAGSDGYTF	TGTGCCAGCAGCTTGGCGGGATCGGATGGCTACACCTTC
TRBJ2-7	.	TRBV6-5	.	CASSYSTHRDEQYF	TGTGCCAGCAGTTACTCGACCCACAGAGACGAGCAGTACTTC
TRBJ2-7	.	TRBV9	once	CASSVGGQVSTYEQYF	TGTGCCAGCAGCGTAGGGGGGCAGGTGTCAACCTACGAGCAGTACTTC
TRBJ2-7	.	TRBV7-9	once	CASSRGAGEQYF	TGTGCCAGCAGCCGGGGGGCCGGCGAGCAGTACTTC
TRBJ1-4	TRBD1	TRBV2	.	CASSDPGQGSNEKLFF	TGTGCCAGCAGTGACCCAGGACAGGGCTCAAATGAAAAACTGTTTTTT
TRBJ2-1	.	TRBV11-2	.	CASSLGSGSSYNEQFF	TGTGCCAGCAGCTTAGGGTCGGGGAGCTCCTACAATGAGCAGTTCTTC
TRBJ1-1	.	TRBV23-1	once	CASPRGRHTEAFF	TGCGCCAGCCCTAGGGGCCGGCACACTGAAGCTTTCTTT
TRBJ2-2	.	TRBV19	.	CASSTVTNTGELFF	TGTGCCAGTAGCACAGTTACGAACACCGGGGAGCTGTTTTTT
TRBJ2-5	.	TRBV30	once	CAWTPEGGGEETQYF	TGTGCCTGGACCCCCGAAGGGGGGGGCGAAGAGACCCAGTACTTC
TRBJ1-4	.	TRBV30	.	CAWSVKGATNEKLFF	TGTGCCTGGAGTGTAAAGGGAGCAACTAATGAAAAACTGTTTTTT
TRBJ2-6	.	TRBV4-2	medium-sized	CASSQETGSGANVLTF	TGTGCCAGCAGCCAAGAAACAGGTTCTGGGGCCAACGTCCTGACTTTC
TRBJ2-2	TRBD2	TRBV5-6	.	CASSKSGSRYTGELFF	TGTGCCAGCAGCAAGAGCGGGAGTCGGTACACCGGGGAGCTGTTTTTT
TRBJ2-1	.	TRBV5-1	.	CASSLTVSSYNEQFF	TGCGCCAGCAGCTTGACAGTCTCATCCTACAATGAGCAGTTCTTC
TRBJ2-1	.	TRBV7-9	.	CASSPPGYNEQFF	TGTGCCAGCAGCCCCCCAGGGTACAATGAGCAGTTCTTC
TRBJ2-5	.	TRBV2	.	CASSEVAVAETQYF	TGTGCCAGCAGTGAGGTAGCGGTGGCGGAGACCCAGTACTTC
TRBJ2-5	.	TRBV29-1	.	CSVPGLPAQETQYF	TGCAGCGTCCCGGGACTCCCAGCCCAAGAGACCCAGTACTTC
TRBJ2-5	.	TRBV5-1	.	CASSRGDSAYQETQYF	TGCGCCAGCAGCCGTGGGGATAGCGCGTACCAAGAGACCCAGTACTTC
TRBJ2-1	TRBD2	TRBV7-9	.	CASSSRPLAPSYNEQFF	TGTGCCAGCAGCTCCAGACCACTAGCGCCTTCCTACAATGAGCAGTTCTTC
TRBJ1-2	.	TRBV28	once	CASSLVDSINYGYTF	TGTGCCAGCAGTTTAGTGGACAGTATTAACTATGGCTACACCTTC
TRBJ1-1	TRBD1	TRBV5-1	.	CASSLGLASGQGAPNTEAFF	TGCGCCAGCTCCTTGGGGCTGGCATCAGGACAGGGGGCGCCGAACACTGAAGCTTTCTTT
TRBJ1-6	.	TRBV4-1	.	CASSQYRVVVSSSYNSPLHF	TGCGCCAGCAGCCAATACAGGGTTGTAGTATCCAGCTCCTATAATTCACCCCTCCACTTT
TRBJ1-4	TRBD1	TRBV9	.	CASSVGNRGDEKLFF	TGTGCCAGCAGCGTAGGGAACAGGGGAGACGAAAAACTGTTTTTT
TRBJ1-2	.	TRBV6-1	.	CASTVTVYGYTF	TGTGCCAGCACGGTGACAGTCTATGGCTACACCTTC
TRBJ2-5	.	TRBV7-9	.	CASRGREAPSETQYF	TGTGCCAGCAGGGGAAGGGAGGCCCCATCGGAGACCCAGTACTTC
TRBJ2-3	.	TRBV5-1	.	CASSFGQSADTQYF	TGCGCCAGCAGCTTTGGACAGTCTGCAGATACGCAGTATTTT
TRBJ1-2	TRBD1	TRBV7-9	once	CASSLRDSPYYGYTF	TGTGCCAGCAGCTTACGGGACAGTCCCTATTATGGCTACACCTTC
TRBJ1-1	TRBD1	TRBV5-6	.	CASSSTGVGTEAFF	TGTGCCAGCAGCTCAACAGGGGTAGGGACTGAAGCTTTCTTT
TRBJ2-4	TRBD1	TRBV28	once	CASRGHRGANIQYF	TGTGCCAGCAGGGGACACAGGGGTGCAAACATTCAGTACTTC
TRBJ1-1	.	TRBV18	.	CASSYTEVQAFF	TGTGCCAGCTCATACACGGAGGTACAAGCTTTCTTT
TRBJ2-5	TRBD2	TRBV5-5	.	CASSLALAGETQYF	TGTGCCAGCAGCTTGGCTCTAGCGGGAGAGACCCAGTACTTC
TRBJ1-4	.	TRBV27	.	CASSFLHEKLFF	TGTGCCAGCAGTTTTCTACATGAAAAACTGTTTTTT
TRBJ2-7	TRBD1	TRBV5-8	.	CASSRTGTAYEQYF	TGTGCCAGCAGCCGGACAGGGACCGCCTACGAGCAGTACTTC
TRBJ2-3	TRBD2	TRBV27	.	CASSPGTTSTDTQYF	TGTGCCAGCAGTCCCGGGACTACTAGCACAGATACGCAGTATTTT
TRBJ2-7	.	TRBV19	.	CASSTYVGSYEQYF	TGTGCCAGTAGTACCTACGTTGGTTCCTACGAGCAGTACTTC
TRBJ2-2	.	TRBV4-1	once	CASSQLLPQRSGGELFF	TGCGCCAGCAGCCAGCTATTACCTCAACGGTCCGGCGGGGAGCTGTTTTTT
TRBJ2-2	.	TRBV19	.	CASRPGVGTGELFF	TGTGCCAGTCGTCCGGGAGTTGGTACCGGGGAGCTGTTTTTT
TRBJ1-1	.	TRBV7-2	.	CASSFYAYAEAFF	TGTGCCAGCAGCTTCTATGCCTACGCTGAAGCTTTCTTT
TRBJ1-5	.	TRBV7-8	.	CASSFDSLNQPQHF	TGTGCCAGCAGCTTCGATAGCCTAAATCAGCCCCAGCATTTT
TRBJ2-1	TRBD1	TRBV7-9	.	CASSPAYGTELNEQFF	TGTGCCAGCAGCCCGGCCTACGGGACAGAGCTAAATGAGCAGTTCTTC
TRBJ2-5	.	TRBV2	.	CASSSPSLGFLEETQYF	TGTGCCAGCAGTTCTCCCTCCCTCGGTTTTTTGGAAGAGACCCAGTACTTC
TRBJ2-5	TRBD2	TRBV7-2	once	CASSLRLAGLGETQYF	TGTGCCAGCAGCTTACGACTAGCGGGGCTAGGAGAGACCCAGTACTTC
TRBJ2-7	TRBD1	TRBV19	.	CASTFTGTGPYEQYF	TGTGCCAGTACCTTCACCGGGACAGGGCCCTACGAGCAGTACTTC
TRBJ1-1	TRBD1	TRBV11-3	.	CASSLQQGANTEAFF	TGTGCCAGCAGCTTACAACAGGGGGCGAACACTGAAGCTTTCTTT